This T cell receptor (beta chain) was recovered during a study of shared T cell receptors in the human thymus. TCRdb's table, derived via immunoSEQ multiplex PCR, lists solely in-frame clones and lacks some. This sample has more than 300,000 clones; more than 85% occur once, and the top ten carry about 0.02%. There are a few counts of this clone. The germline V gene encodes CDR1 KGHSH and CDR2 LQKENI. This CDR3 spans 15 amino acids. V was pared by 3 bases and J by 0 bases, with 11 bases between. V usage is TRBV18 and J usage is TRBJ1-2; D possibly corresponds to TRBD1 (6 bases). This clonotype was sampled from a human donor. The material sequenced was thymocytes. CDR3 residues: CASSPPDRPNYGYTF. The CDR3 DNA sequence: TGTGCCAGCTCACCGCCGGACAGACCTAACTATGGCTACACCTTC.